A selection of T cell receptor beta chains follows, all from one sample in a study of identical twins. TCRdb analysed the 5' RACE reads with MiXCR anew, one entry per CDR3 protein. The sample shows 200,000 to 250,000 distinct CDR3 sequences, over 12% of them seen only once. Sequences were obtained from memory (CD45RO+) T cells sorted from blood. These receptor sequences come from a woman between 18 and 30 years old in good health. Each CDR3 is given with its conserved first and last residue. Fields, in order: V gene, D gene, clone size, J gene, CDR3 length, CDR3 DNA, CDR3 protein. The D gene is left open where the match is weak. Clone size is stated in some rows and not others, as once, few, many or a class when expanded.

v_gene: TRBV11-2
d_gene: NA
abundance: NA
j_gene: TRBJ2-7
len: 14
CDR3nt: TGTGCCAACAGCTCCCACCCCGACAGTTACGAGCAGTACTTC
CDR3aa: CANSSHPDSYEQYF

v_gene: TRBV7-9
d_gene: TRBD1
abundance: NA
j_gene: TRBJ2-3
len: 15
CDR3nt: TGTGCCAGCAGCCTCCGGACAGGTCCCACAGATACGCAGTATTTT
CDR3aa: CASSLRTGPTDTQYF

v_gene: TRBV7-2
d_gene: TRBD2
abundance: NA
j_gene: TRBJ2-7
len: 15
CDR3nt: TGTGCCAGCAGCTTATGGGCTAGCGGGAGTTACGAGCAGTACTTC
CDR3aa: CASSLWASGSYEQYF

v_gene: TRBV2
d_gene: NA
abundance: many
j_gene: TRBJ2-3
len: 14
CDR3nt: TGTGCCAGCGCCAGCGTGTCGGGGACAGATACGCAGTATTTT
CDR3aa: CASASVSGTDTQYF

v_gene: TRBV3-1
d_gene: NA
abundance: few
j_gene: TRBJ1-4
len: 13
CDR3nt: TGTGCCAGCAGCTATACGGGGAGTGAAAAACTGTTTTTT
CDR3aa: CASSYTGSEKLFF

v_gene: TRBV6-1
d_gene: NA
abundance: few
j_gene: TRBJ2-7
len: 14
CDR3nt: TGTGCCAGCAAAATTCAGGGGGGGGCCTACGAGCAGTACTTC
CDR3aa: CASKIQGGAYEQYF

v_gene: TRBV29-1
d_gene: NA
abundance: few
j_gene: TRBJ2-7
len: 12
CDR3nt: TGCAGCGTAAACAGGGAGTTGGGCGAGCAGTACTTC
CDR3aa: CSVNRELGEQYF

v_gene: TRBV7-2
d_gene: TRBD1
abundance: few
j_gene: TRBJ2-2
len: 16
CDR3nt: TGTGCCAGCAGACCTTTCAGGGGGCCGGACACCGGGGAGCTGTTTTTT
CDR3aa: CASRPFRGPDTGELFF

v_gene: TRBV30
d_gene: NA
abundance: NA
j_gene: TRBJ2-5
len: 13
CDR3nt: TGTGCCTGGGGACTACAGGGGGGGGAGACCCAGTACTTC
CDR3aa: CAWGLQGGETQYF

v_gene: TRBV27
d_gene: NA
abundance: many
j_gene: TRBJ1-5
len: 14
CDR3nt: TGTGCCAGCAGTTTGTTCGCGGATTATCAGCCCCAGCATTTT
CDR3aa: CASSLFADYQPQHF

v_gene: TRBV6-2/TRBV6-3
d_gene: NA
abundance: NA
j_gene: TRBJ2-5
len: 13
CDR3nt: TGTGCCAGCAGTCACAGAACACTGAAGACCCAGTACTTC
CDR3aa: CASSHRTLKTQYF

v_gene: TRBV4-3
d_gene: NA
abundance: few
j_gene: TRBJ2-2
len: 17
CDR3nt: TGCGCCAGCAGCCAAGATAGTCTAGCCGATGAAACCGGGGAGCTGTTTTTT
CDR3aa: CASSQDSLADETGELFF

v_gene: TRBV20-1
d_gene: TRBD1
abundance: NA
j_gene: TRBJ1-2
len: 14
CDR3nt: TGCAGTGCTAGTCCTGTACAGGGGGCCTCTGGCTACACCTTC
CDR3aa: CSASPVQGASGYTF

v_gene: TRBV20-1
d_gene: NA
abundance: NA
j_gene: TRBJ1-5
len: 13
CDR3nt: TGCAGTGCTAGACCCTTTAGCAATCAGCCCCAGCATTTT
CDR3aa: CSARPFSNQPQHF

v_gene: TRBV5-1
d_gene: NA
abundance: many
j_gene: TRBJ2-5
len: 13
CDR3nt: TGCGCCAGCAGCTTGCCAGGGAAAGAGACCCAGTACTTC
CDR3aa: CASSLPGKETQYF

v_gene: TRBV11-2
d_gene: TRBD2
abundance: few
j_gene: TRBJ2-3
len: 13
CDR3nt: TGTGCCAGCAGCTTAGATTTATCGGGGGGGCCGTATTTT
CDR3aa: CASSLDLSGGPYF

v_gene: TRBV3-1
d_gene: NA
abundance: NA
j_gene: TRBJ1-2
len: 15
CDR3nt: TGTGCCAGCAGCCAAGATATCGGGCAGAACTATGGCTACACCTTC
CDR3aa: CASSQDIGQNYGYTF

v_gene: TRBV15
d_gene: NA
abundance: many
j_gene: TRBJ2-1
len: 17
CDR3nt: TGTGCCACCAGCAGGCAGGGTTTCAGTTCCCCCTACAATGAGCAGTTCTTC
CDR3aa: CATSRQGFSSPYNEQFF

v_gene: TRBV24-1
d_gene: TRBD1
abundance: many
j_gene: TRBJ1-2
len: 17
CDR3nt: TGTGCCACCAGTGACCCTCTAACGACAGGGGCAGGGTATGGCTACACCTTC
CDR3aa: CATSDPLTTGAGYGYTF

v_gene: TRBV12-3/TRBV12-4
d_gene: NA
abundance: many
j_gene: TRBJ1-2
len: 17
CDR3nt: TGTGCCAGCAGTTTAAGCCCAGACCTGGGAGCTAACTATGGCTACACCTTC
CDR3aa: CASSLSPDLGANYGYTF

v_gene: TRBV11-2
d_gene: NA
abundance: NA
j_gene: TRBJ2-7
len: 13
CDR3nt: TGTGCCAGCAGCTTAGACCAGGCCTACGAGCAGTACTTC
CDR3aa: CASSLDQAYEQYF

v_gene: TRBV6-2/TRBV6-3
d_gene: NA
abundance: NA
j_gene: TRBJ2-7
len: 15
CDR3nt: TGTGCCAGCAGCCGGACTAGGGGGAACTCCTACGAGCAGTACTTC
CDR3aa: CASSRTRGNSYEQYF

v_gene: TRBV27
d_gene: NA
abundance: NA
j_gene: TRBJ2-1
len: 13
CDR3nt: TGTGCCAGCAGTAGGGACTCTAGATCTGAGCAGTTCTTC
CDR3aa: CASSRDSRSEQFF

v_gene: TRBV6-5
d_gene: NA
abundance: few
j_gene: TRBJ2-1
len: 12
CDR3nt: TGTGCCAGCAGTTCCCCTTCTGGGGCGCGGCTCTTC
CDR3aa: CASSSPSGARLF

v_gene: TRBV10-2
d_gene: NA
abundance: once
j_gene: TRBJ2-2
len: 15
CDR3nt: TGCGCCACCCGCAATGTATTAGAGGGCACCGGGGAGCTGTTTTTT
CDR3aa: CATRNVLEGTGELFF

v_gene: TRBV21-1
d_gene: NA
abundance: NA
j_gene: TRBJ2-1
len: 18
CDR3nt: TGTGCCAGCAGCAAAGGACTAGCGGGGGGGCCAAGTCTCAATGAGCAGTTCTTC
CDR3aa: CASSKGLAGGPSLNEQFF